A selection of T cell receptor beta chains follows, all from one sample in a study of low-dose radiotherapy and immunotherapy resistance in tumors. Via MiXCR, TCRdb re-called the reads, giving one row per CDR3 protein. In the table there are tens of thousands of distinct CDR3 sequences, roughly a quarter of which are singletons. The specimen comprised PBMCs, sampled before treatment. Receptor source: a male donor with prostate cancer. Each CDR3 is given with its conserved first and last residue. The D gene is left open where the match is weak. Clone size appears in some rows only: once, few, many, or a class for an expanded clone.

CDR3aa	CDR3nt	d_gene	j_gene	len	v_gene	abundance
CASTAANYGYTF	TGTGCCAGCACAGCGGCTAACTATGGCTACACCTTC	NA	TRBJ1-2	12	TRBV12-3/TRBV12-4	few
CASSPRGLDSNQPQHF	TGTGCCAGCTCACCACGGGGGCTAGATAGCAATCAGCCCCAGCATTTT	NA	TRBJ1-5	16	TRBV18	many
CASSPNVNSEQYF	TGTGCCAGCAGCCCGAACGTGAACAGCGAGCAGTACTTC	NA	TRBJ2-7	13	TRBV5-6	NA
CSARPSSRVDTQYF	TGCAGTGCTAGGCCCAGCTCTAGGGTGGATACGCAGTATTTT	NA	TRBJ2-3	14	TRBV20-1	many
CSARTGPYEQYF	TGCAGCGCCCGGACAGGGCCCTACGAGCAGTACTTC	TRBD1	TRBJ2-7	12	TRBV29-1	NA
CATSDGTGRDTQYF	TGTGCCACCTCGGACGGGACAGGGAGGGATACGCAGTATTTT	TRBD1	TRBJ2-3	14	TRBV15	many
CASGLKTVETQYF	TGTGCTAGTGGTTTGAAAACGGTAGAGACCCAGTACTTC	NA	TRBJ2-5	13	TRBV12-5	many
CASSEDRGGNQPQHF	TGTGCCAGCAGTGAAGACAGGGGTGGCAATCAGCCCCAGCATTTT	TRBD1	TRBJ1-5	15	TRBV2	NA
CASSLVAASGGANEQFF	TGTGCCAGCAGCTTAGTGGCGGCTAGCGGGGGGGCCAATGAGCAGTTCTTC	TRBD2	TRBJ2-1	17	TRBV6-5	NA
CASSFYGSGYQETQYF	TGTGCCAGCAGCTTTTATGGTAGCGGGTACCAAGAGACCCAGTACTTC	TRBD2	TRBJ2-5	16	TRBV5-6	NA
CSAFDGGTAGEQYF	TGCAGTGCTTTCGACGGGGGTACGGCCGGCGAGCAGTACTTC	NA	TRBJ2-7	14	TRBV20-1	many
CSVVGSGVAGELFF	TGCAGCGTTGTGGGTAGCGGGGTCGCCGGGGAGCTGTTTTTT	TRBD2	TRBJ2-2	14	TRBV29-1	many
CSASSGMVPEAFF	TGCAGTGCTAGTTCCGGGATGGTTCCTGAAGCTTTCTTT	NA	TRBJ1-1	13	TRBV20-1	many
CSASQLAGGPEFF	TGCAGTGCTAGCCAACTAGCGGGAGGGCCGGAGTTCTTC	TRBD2	TRBJ2-1	13	TRBV20-1	many
CASSEYKGGQETQYF	TGTGCCAGCAGTGAATATAAGGGAGGGCAAGAGACCCAGTACTTC	TRBD2	TRBJ2-5	15	TRBV25-1	NA
CASSEQVSYNEQFF	TGTGCCAGCAGTGAACAGGTTTCCTACAATGAGCAGTTCTTC	NA	TRBJ2-1	14	TRBV6-1	NA